One sample yielded the 5 T cell receptor beta chains listed below, sequenced in a study of OX40 agonist ivuxolimab in advanced cancers. Generated by immunoSEQ multiplex PCR, the TCRdb table keeps only in-frame clones and is missing some. The data contain 70,000 to 100,000 clones, around four fifths of them seen just once; the ten biggest clones take up 1% to 1.3%. The source material was CD4+ or CD8+ T cells sorted from blood, sampled in a trial of the OX40 agonist ivuxolimab. The receptors here all came from an adult with an advanced solid tumor such as melanoma, head and neck, liver or kidney cancer.

The chain carries TRBV7-9 and TRBJ2-7; 7 bases map to TRBD2. This CDR3 is 16 amino acids long. Germline values: CDR1 SEHNR, CDR2 FQNEAQ (reference sequence). The V gene end was trimmed by 6 bases and the J gene end by 3 bases; junction bases not matched to a gene: 14. The CDR3 here is CASRPLGSGASYEQYF. The CDR3 bases are TGTGCCAGCAGACCCCTAGGGAGCGGGGCGAGCTACGAGCAGTACTTC.

This chain links TRBV28 with TRBJ2-3, with 8 bases aligning to TRBD2. Per germline, CDR1 MDHEN and CDR2 SYDVKM. V trimming: 4 bases; J trimming: 3 bases; junction bases outside the gene matches: 3. The length of the CDR3 is 14 residues. CDR3: CASSSGGATDTQYF. CDR3 nucleotides: TGTGCCAGCAGTTCCGGGGGGGCAACAGATACGCAGTATTTT.

The chain joins TRBV7-2 to TRBJ2-2, with D uncertain. Germline values: CDR1 SGHTA, CDR2 FQGNSA. Between the trimmed V and J ends, which lost 4 bases and 6 bases, there was a span of 12 bases. The CDR3 is made up of 14 amino acids. The CDR3 spells CASSYTLPPGELFF. The CDR3 nucleotides are TGTGCCAGCAGCTACACCCTGCCCCCCGGGGAGCTGTTTTTT.

The chain combines TRBV11-2 with TRBJ1-1, with D hard to call. The germline V gene has CDR1 SGHAT and CDR2 FQNNGV. This CDR3 is 15 amino acids long. Trimming stripped 1 base from V and 3 bases from J, with 12 bases between. This chain's CDR3 is CASSLGYNRDTEAFF. The DNA for the CDR3 is TGTGCCAGCAGCTTAGGGTACAATCGGGACACTGAAGCTTTCTTT.

V is TRBV19 and J is TRBJ2-7; a possible D gene is TRBD1 (7 bases). The CDR3 is made up of 13 amino acids. V was shortened by 4 bases and J by 7 bases, with 14 bases between the two germline ends. Germline V gene data show CDR1 as LNHDA and CDR2 as SQIVND (reference sequence). The CDR3 DNA reads as TGTGCCAGTAGTACGGAGGGACAGCTAGAGCAGTACTTC. Translated, it gives CASSTEGQLEQYF.